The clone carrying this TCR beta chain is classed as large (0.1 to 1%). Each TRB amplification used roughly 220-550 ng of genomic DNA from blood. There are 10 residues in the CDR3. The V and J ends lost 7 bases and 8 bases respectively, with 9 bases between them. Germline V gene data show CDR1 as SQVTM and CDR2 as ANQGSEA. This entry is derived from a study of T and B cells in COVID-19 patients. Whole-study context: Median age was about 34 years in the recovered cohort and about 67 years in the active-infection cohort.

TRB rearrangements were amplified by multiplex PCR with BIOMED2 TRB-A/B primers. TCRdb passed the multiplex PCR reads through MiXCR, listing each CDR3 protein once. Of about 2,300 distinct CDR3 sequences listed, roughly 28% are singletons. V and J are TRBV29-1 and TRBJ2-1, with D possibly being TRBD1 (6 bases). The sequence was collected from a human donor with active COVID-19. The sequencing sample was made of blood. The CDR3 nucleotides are TGCAGCGGCTACAGGGATGAGCAGTTCTTC. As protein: CSGYRDEQFF.